The T cell receptor (beta chain) described here comes from a study of tumor-infiltrating lymphocytes in primary liver carcinoma. Study-level background: Every patient in the cohort had a primary liver carcinoma. That carcinoma was treated by surgical resection. Those enrolled were patients of both sexes, who were aged 30 to 69 years.

Total RNA (approximately 450 ng) served as template for TCR beta cDNA synthesis primed by a constant-region primer. Three rounds of nested multiplex PCR with slightly modified ARM-PCR produced TCR beta libraries. TCRdb re-analysed the multiplex PCR reads in MiXCR, keeping a single row per CDR3 protein. The table lists around 330,000 distinct CDR3 sequences, 60% to 80% of them singletons. Concerning this clonotype itself: Germline and junction disagree at one end, which may indicate a read error.

Unsorted whole blood supplied the RNA, and germline DNA was extracted too. Sequencing was done on a sample of peripheral blood. This clonotype originated in a man in his forties or fifties with primary liver carcinoma and hepatitis B virus infection.

The CDR3 region has the DNA TGTGCCTGCAGCTTCGTGGCTAAACAAGAGACCCAGTACTTC. It is translated as CACSFVAKQETQYF. V gene TRBV7-9 combines with J gene TRBJ2-5; D gene uncertain. In germline, CDR1 is SEHNR, CDR2 FQNEAQ (reference sequence). The CDR3 has 14 amino acids.